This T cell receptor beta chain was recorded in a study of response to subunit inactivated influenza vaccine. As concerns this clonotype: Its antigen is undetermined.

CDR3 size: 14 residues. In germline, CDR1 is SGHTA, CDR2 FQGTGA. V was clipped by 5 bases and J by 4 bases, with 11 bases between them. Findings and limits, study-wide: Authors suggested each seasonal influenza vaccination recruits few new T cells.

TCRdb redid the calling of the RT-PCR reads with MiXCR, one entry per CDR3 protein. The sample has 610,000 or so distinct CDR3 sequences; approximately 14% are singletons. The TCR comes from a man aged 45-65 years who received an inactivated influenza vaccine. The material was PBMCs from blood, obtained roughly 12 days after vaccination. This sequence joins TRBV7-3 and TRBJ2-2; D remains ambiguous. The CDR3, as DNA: TGTGCCAGCAGCCCCCTGGGCCTCACCGGGGAGCTGTTTTTT. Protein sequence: CASSPLGLTGELFF. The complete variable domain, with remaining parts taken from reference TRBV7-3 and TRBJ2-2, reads GAGVSQTPSNKVTEKGKYVELRCDPISGHTALYWYRQSLGQGPEFLIYFQGTGAADDSGLPNDRFFAVRPEGSVSTLKIQRTERGDSAVYLCASSPLGLTGELFFGEGSRLTVL.